This T cell receptor (beta chain) is drawn from a study of CD8+CD57+ T cells in acquired aplastic anemia. About the research overall: Each DNA sample taken from sorted CD4+ and CD8+ cells came to 2.5 to 4 ug on average. Findings of the study overall: Researchers reported that CD8+ Simpson's diversity was not significantly different in patients versus controls. Patients shared just under 30 CD8+ CDR3 sequences with controls.

Genomic DNA, the template, was used for profiling of the TCR beta VDJ and CDR3. TCRdb recomputed calls from the reads with MiXCR, one row per CDR3 protein. The sample holds 150,000 to 170,000 distinct CDR3 sequences, about 50% seen once. Patients who underwent sequencing had shown CD8+CD57+ cell expansion by flow cytometry. On this clonotype: As yet, its antigen is unknown.

The receptor was derived from a human donor with aplastic anemia. Input material: sorted CD4+, CD8+, or CD8+CD57+ T cells (not recorded which) from PBMCs.

The CDR3: CASSLGEGEQYF. CDR3 sequence (DNA): TGTGCCAGCAGCTTAGGGGAGGGCGAGCAGTACTTC. This chain links TRBV25-1 with TRBJ2-7; 7 positions match TRBD2. Trimming at V came to 6 bases and at J to 6 bases, leaving 5 bases not matched to a gene. Germline V gene lookup returns CDR1 MGHDK and CDR2 SYGVNS. The CDR3 totals 12 residues.